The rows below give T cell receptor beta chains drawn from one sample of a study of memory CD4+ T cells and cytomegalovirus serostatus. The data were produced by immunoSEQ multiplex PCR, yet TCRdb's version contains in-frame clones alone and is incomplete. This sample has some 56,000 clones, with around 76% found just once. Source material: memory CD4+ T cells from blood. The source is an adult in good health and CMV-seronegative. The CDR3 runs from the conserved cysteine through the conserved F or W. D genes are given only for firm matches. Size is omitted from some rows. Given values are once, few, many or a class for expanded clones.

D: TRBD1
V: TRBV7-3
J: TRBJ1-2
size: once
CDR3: CASKGGQGDYGYTF
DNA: TGTGCCAGCAAGGGGGGACAGGGGGACTATGGCTACACCTTC

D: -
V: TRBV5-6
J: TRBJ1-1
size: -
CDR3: CASSWRSVNTEAFF
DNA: TGTGCCAGCAGCTGGAGGTCGGTTAACACTGAAGCTTTCTTT

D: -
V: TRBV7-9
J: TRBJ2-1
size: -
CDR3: CASSLGQVQFF
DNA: TGTGCCAGCAGCTTAGGACAGGTGCAGTTCTTC

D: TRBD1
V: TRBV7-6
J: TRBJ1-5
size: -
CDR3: CASSLGDRQNQPQHF
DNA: TGTGCCAGCAGCTTAGGGGACAGGCAAAATCAGCCCCAGCATTTT

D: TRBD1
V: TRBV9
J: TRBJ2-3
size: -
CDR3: CASSVGTGTDTQYF
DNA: TGTGCCAGCAGCGTCGGGACAGGAACAGATACGCAGTATTTT

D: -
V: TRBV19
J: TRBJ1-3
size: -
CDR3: CASSIGAVGNTIYF
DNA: TGTGCCAGTAGTATTGGGGCCGTCGGAAACACCATATATTTT

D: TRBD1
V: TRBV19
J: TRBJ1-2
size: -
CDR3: CASRGTGDNYGYTF
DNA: TGTGCCAGTAGAGGGACAGGGGATAACTATGGCTACACCTTC

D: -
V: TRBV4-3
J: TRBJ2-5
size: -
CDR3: CASSQGGTKKETQYF
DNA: TGCGCCAGCAGCCAAGGTGGGACAAAAAAAGAGACCCAGTACTTC

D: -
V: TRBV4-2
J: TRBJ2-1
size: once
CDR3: CASSQASYNEQFF
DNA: TGTGCCAGCAGCCAAGCTAGCTACAATGAGCAGTTCTTC

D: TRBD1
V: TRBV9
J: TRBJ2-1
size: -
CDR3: CASSGRAGGIDEQFF
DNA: TGTGCCAGCAGCGGACGGGCAGGGGGCATCGATGAGCAGTTCTTC

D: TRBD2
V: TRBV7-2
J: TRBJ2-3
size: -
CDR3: CASSYLAGGPDTQYF
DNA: TGTGCCAGCAGCTACCTAGCGGGGGGGCCAGATACGCAGTATTTT

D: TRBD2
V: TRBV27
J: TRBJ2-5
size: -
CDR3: CATSRGTSGEKTQYF
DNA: TGTGCCACTAGTAGGGGGACTAGCGGGGAAAAGACCCAGTACTTC

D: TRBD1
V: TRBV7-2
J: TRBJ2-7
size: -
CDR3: CASSLAGTGAYEQYF
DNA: TGTGCCAGCAGCTTAGCCGGGACAGGGGCCTACGAGCAGTACTTC

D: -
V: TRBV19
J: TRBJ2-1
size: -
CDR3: CASSDLSTGRSYNEQFF
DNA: TGTGCCAGTAGTGACCTCTCAACAGGGAGATCCTACAATGAGCAGTTCTTC

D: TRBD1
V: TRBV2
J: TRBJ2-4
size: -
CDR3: CASRHPGTGRGDIQYF
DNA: TGTGCCAGCAGGCACCCCGGGACAGGGAGAGGGGACATTCAGTACTTC

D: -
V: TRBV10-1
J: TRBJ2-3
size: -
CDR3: CASRRTRRQYF
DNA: TGCGCCAGCAGAAGGACCCGTAGGCAGTATTTT

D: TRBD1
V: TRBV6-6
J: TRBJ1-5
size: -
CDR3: CASSPGQGDQPQHF
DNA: TGTGCCAGCAGTCCGGGACAGGGTGACCAGCCCCAGCATTTT

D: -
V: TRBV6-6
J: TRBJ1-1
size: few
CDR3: CASTGRGGALQAFF
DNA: TGTGCCAGCACGGGACGAGGGGGGGCATTACAAGCTTTCTTT

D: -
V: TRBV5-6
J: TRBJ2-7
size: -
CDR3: CASSQSADTGSYEQYF
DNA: TGTGCCAGCAGCCAGAGTGCTGATACCGGATCCTACGAGCAGTACTTC

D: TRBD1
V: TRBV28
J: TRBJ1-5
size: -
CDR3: CASLVQGFDQPQHF
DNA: TGTGCCAGCCTAGTACAGGGGTTTGATCAGCCCCAGCATTTT

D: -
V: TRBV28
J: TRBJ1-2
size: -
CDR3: CASSFGSLGYTF
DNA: TGTGCCAGCAGTTTTGGTTCCCTCGGCTACACCTTC

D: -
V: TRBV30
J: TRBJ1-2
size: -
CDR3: CAWRWDRNGYTF
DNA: TGTGCCTGGAGATGGGACCGGAATGGCTACACCTTC

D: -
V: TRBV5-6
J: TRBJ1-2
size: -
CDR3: CASSLGDLGRGYNGYTF
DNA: TGTGCCAGCAGCTTGGGCGACCTCGGGCGCGGGTATAATGGCTACACCTTC

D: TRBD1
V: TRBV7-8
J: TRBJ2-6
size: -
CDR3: CASSLRTGGFSGANVLTF
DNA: TGTGCCAGCAGCTTAAGGACAGGGGGTTTCTCTGGGGCCAACGTCCTGACTTTC

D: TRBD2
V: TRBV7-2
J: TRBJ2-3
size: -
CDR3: CASSLVARGGGDTQYF
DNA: TGTGCCAGCAGCTTAGTGGCCCGGGGGGGAGGAGATACGCAGTATTTT

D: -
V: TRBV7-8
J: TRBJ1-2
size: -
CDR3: CASSLGGRGNGYTF
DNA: TGTGCCAGCAGCTTAGGAGGCAGGGGCAATGGCTACACCTTC

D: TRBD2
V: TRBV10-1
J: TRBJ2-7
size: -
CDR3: CASSGVPGTSGSYEQYF
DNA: TGCGCCAGCAGTGGGGTCCCCGGGACTAGCGGCTCCTACGAGCAGTACTTC